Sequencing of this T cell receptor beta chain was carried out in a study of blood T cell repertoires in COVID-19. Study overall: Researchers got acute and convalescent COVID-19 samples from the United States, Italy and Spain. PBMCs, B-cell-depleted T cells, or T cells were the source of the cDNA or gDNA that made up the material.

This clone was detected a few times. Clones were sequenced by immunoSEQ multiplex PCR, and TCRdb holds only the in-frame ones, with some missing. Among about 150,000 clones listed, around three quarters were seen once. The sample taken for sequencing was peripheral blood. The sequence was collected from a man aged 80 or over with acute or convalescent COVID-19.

CDR3 region: CASSLWSGNPEAFF. CDR3 in DNA: TGTGCCAGCAGCTTATGGTCAGGGAATCCTGAAGCTTTCTTT. This chain links TRBV7-2 with TRBJ1-1, with D maybe TRBD1 (5 bases). Per the germline V gene, CDR1 is SGHTA and CDR2 is FQGNSA. This CDR3 is built from 14 residues. V was trimmed by 2 bases and J by 6 bases, leaving 13 bases between them.